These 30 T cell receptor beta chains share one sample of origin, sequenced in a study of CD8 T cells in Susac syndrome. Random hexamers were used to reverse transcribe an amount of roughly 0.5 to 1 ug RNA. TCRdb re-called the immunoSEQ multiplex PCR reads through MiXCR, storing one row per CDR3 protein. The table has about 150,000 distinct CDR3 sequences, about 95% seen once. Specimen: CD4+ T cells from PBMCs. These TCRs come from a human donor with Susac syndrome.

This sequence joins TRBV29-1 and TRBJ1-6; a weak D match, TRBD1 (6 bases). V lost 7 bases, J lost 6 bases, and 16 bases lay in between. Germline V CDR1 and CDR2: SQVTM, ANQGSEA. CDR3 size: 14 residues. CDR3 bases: TGCAGCGCCTCAGGGGAGGGTGGTAATTCACCCCTCCACTTT. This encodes CSASGEGGNSPLHF. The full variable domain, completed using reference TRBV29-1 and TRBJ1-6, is SAVISQKPSRDICQRGTSLTIQCQVDSQVTMMFWYRQQPGQSLTLIATANQGSEATYESGFVIDKFPISRPNLTFSTLTVSNMSPEDSSIYLCSASGEGGNSPLHFGNGTRLTVT.

The CDR3 sequence is CASSQNTGRPYEQYF. The CDR3 DNA reads as TGTGCCAGCAGCCAAAACACAGGACGACCCTACGAGCAGTACTTC. V is TRBV14 and J is TRBJ2-7, with D perhaps TRBD1 (5 bases). The CDR3 sequence is 15 residues long. The germline CDR1 and CDR2 sequences are SGHDN and FVKESK. V was cut by 2 bases and J by 2 bases, with 13 bases left in between.

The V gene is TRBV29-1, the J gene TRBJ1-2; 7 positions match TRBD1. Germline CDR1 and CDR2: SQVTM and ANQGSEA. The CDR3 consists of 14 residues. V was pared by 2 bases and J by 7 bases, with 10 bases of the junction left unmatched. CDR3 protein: CSVERQGSISGYTF. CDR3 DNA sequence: TGCAGCGTTGAAAGACAGGGAAGTATTAGTGGCTACACCTTC.

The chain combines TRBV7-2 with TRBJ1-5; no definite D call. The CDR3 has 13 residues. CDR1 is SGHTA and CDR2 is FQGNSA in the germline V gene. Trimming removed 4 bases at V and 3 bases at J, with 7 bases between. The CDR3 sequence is CASSSSVNQPQHF. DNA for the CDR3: TGTGCCAGCAGCTCCAGTGTCAATCAGCCCCAGCATTTT.

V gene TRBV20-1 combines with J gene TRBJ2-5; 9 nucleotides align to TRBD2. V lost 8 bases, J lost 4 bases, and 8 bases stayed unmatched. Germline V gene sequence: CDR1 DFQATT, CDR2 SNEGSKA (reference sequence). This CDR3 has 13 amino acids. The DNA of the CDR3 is TGCAGTCAAGGCGGGGGGGCCAGAGAGACCCAGTACTTC. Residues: CSQGGGARETQYF.

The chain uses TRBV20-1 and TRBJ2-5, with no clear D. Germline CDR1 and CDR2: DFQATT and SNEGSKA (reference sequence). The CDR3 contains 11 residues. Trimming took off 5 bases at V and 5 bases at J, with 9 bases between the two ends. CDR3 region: CSAVLGETQYF. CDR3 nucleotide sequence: TGCAGTGCTGTCCTAGGGGAGACCCAGTACTTC.

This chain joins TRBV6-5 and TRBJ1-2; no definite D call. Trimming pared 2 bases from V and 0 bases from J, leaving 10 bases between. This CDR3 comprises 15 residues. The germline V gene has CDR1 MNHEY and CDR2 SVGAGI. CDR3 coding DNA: TGTGCCAGCAGTTACGACCAGATAACTAACTATGGCTACACCTTC. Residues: CASSYDQITNYGYTF.

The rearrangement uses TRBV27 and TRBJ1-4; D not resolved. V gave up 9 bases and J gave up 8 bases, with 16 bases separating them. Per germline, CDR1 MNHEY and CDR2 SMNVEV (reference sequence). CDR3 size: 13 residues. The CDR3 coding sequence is TGTGCCAGTGGTTGGAGCGGATACGAAAAACTGTTTTTT. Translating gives CASGWSGYEKLFF.

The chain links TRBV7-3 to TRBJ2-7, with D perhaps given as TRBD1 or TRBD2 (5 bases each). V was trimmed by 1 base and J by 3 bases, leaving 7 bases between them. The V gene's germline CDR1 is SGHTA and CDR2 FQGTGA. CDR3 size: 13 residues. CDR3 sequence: CASSLRDGYEQYF. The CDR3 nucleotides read TGTGCCAGCAGCTTAAGGGACGGCTACGAGCAGTACTTC. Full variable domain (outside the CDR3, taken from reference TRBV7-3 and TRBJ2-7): GAGVSQTPSNKVTEKGKYVELRCDPISGHTALYWYRQSLGQGPEFLIYFQGTGAADDSGLPNDRFFAVRPEGSVSTLKIQRTERGDSAVYLCASSLRDGYEQYFGPGTRLTVT.

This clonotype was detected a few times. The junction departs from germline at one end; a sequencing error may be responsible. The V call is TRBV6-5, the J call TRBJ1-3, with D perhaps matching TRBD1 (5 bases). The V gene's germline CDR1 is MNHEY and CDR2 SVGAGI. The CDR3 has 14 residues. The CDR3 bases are TGTGCCAGCAGTTACTCGGGGGATGGAAGCACCATATATTTT. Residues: CASSYSGDGSTIYF.

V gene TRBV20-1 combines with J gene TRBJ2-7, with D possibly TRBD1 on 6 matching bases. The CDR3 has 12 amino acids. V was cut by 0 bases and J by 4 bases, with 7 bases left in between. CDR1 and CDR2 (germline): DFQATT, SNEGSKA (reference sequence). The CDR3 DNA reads TGCAGTGCTAGAGAAGACAGGTACGAGCAGTACTTC. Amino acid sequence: CSAREDRYEQYF.

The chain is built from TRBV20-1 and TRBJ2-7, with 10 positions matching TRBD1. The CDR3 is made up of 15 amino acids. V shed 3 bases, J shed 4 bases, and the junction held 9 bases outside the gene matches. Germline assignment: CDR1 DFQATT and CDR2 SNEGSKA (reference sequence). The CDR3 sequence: CSASKTGGIGYEQYF. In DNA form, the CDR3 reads TGCAGTGCTAGTAAGACAGGGGGCATCGGGTACGAGCAGTACTTC.

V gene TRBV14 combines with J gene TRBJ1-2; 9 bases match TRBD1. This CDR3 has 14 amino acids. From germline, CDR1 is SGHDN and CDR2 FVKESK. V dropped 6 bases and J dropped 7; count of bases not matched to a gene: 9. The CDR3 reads CASSLGQGDAGYTF. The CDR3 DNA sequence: TGTGCCAGCAGTCTGGGACAGGGTGACGCTGGCTACACCTTC.

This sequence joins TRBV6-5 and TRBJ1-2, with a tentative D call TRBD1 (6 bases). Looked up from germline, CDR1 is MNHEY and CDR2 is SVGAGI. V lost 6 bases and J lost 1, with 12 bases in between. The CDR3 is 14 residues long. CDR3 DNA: TGTGCCAGCAGGGAGGGGGGTTTTAACTATGGCTACACCTTC. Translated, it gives CASREGGFNYGYTF.

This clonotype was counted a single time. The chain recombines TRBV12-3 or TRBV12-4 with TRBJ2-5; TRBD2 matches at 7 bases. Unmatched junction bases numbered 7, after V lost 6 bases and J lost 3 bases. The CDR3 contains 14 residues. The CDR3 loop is CASSRTGGKETQYF. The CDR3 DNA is TGTGCCAGCAGCCGCACGGGGGGAAAAGAGACCCAGTACTTC.

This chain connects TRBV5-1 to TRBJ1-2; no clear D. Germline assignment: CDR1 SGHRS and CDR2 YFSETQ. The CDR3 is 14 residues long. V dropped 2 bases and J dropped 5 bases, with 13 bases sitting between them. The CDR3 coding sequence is TGCGCCAGCAGCTTTGACCCGAAAGAATATGGCTACACCTTC. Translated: CASSFDPKEYGYTF.

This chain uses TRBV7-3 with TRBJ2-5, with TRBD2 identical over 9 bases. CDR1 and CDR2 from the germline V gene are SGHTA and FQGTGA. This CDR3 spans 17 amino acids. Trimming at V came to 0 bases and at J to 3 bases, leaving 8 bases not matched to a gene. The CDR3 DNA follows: TGTGCCAGCAGCTTAACAGGGCTAGCGGGGCCCAAAGAGACCCAGTACTTC. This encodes CASSLTGLAGPKETQYF.

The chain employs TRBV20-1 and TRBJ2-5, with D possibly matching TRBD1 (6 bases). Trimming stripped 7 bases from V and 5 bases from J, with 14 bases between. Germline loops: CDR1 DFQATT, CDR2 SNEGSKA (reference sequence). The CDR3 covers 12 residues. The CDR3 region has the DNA TGCAGTGGGGACCTACAGGGTGAGACCCAGTACTTC. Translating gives CSGDLQGETQYF.

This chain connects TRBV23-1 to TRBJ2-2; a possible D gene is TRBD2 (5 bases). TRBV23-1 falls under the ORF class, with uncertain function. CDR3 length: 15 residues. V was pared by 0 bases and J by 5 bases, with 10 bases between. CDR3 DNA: TGCGCCAGCAGTCAATCGCCGGGGTTGACCGGGGAGCTGTTTTTT. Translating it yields CASSQSPGLTGELFF.

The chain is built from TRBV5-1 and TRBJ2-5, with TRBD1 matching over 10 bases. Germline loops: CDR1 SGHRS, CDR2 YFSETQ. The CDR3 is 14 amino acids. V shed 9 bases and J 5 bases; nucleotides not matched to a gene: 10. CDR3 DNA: TGCGCCACCTGCGAGCGGGGACAGGGGGAGACCCAGTACTTC. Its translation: CATCERGQGETQYF.

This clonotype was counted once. Here the CDR3 DNA reads TGCAGTGCTAGTATAGCAGGGAATCAGCCCCAGCATTTT. This gives the protein CSASIAGNQPQHF. The chain joins TRBV20-1 to TRBJ1-5, with a weak D call TRBD1 (5 bases). The CDR3 spans 13 residues. V dropped 3 bases and J dropped 4 bases, with 10 bases sitting between them. In germline, CDR1 is DFQATT, CDR2 SNEGSKA (reference sequence).

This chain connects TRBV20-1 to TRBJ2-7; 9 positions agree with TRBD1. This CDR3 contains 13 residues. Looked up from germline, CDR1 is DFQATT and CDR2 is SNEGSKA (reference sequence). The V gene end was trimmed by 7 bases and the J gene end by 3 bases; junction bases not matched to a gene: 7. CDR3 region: CSVKTGGFYEQYF. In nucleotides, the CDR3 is TGCAGTGTAAAAACAGGGGGCTTCTACGAGCAGTACTTC.

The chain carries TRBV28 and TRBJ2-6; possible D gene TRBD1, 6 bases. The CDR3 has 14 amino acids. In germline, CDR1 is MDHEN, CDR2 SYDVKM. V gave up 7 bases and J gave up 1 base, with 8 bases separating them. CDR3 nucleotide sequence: TGTGCCAGCACAGGGGTATCTGGGGCCAACGTCCTGACTTTC. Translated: CASTGVSGANVLTF.

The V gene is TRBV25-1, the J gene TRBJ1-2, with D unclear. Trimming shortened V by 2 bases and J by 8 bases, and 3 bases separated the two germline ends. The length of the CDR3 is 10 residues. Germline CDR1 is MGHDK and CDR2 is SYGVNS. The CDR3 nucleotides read TGTGCCAGCAGTGAACTGGGCTACACCTTC. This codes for CASSELGYTF.

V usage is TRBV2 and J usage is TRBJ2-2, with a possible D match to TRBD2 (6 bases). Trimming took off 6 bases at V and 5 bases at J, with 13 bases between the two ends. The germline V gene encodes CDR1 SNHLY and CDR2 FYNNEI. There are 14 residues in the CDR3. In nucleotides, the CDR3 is TGTGCCAGCAGCCTTAAAGGAGGGACCGGGGAGCTGTTTTTT. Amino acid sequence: CASSLKGGTGELFF.

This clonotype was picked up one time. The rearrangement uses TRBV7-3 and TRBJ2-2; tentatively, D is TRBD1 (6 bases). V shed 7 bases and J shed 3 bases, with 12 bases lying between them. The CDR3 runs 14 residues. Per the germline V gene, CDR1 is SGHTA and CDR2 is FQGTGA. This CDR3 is CASTRDTYTGELFF. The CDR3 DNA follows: TGTGCCAGCACTAGGGACACCTACACCGGGGAGCTGTTTTTT.

CDR3 DNA: TGTGCCAGCAGCCAAACCAATGGACGGGACAACGAGCAGTACTTC. It specifies CASSQTNGRDNEQYF. The rearrangement links TRBV5-4 to TRBJ2-7; D is perhaps TRBD1 (6 bases). V lost 4 bases and J lost 5, with 19 bases in between. Germline V gene data show CDR1 as SGHNT and CDR2 as YYREEE (reference sequence). CDR3 length: 15 amino acids. Combining the CDR3 with reference TRBV5-4 and TRBJ2-7 gives the whole variable domain ETGVTQSPTHLIKTRGQQVTLRCSSQSGHNTVSWYQQALGQGPQFIFQYYREEENGRGNFPPRFSGLQFPNYSSELNVNALELDDSALYLCASSQTNGRDNEQYFGPGTRLTVT.

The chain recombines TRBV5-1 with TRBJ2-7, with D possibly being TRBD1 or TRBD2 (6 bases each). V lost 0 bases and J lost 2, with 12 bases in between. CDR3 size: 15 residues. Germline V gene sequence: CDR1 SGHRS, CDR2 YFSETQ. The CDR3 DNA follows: TGCGCCAGCAGCTTGGATGGGGGGCCAACCTACGAGCAGTACTTC. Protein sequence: CASSLDGGPTYEQYF. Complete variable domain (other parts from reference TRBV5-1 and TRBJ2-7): KAGVTQTPRYLIKTRGQQVTLSCSPISGHRSVSWYQQTPGQGLQFLFEYFSETQRNKGNFPGRFSGRQFSNSRSEMNVSTLELGDSALYLCASSLDGGPTYEQYFGPGTRLTVT.

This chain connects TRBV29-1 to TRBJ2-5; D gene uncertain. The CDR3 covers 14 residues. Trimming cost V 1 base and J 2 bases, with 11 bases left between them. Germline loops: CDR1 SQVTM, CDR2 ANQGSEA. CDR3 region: CSVEGFVDQETQYF. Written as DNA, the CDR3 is TGCAGCGTTGAAGGGTTCGTCGATCAAGAGACCCAGTACTTC.

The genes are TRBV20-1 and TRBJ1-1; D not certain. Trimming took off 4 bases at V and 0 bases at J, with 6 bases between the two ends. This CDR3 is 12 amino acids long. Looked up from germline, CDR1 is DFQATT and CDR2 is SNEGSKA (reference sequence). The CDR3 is CSATEMNTEAFF. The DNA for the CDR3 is TGCAGTGCTACAGAAATGAACACTGAAGCTTTCTTT.